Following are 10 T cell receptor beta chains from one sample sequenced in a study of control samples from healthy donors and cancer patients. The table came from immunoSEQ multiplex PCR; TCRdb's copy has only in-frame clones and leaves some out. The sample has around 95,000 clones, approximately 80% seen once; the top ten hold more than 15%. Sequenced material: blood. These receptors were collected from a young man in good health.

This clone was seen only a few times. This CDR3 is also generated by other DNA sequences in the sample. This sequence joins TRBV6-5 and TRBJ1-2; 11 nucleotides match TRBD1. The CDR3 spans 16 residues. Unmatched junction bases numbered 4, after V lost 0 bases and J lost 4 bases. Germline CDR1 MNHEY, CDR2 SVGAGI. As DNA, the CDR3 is TGTGCCAGCAGTTACTCGGGGACAGGGGGAGGCTATGGCTACACCTTC. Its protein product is CASSYSGTGGGYGYTF.

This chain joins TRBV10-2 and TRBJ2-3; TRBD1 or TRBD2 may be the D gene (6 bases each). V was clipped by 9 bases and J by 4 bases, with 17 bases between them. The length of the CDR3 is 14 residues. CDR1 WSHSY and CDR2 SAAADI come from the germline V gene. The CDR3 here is CASFNPGGADTQYF. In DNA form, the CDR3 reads TGCGCCAGTTTCAACCCCGGGGGCGCAGATACGCAGTATTTT.

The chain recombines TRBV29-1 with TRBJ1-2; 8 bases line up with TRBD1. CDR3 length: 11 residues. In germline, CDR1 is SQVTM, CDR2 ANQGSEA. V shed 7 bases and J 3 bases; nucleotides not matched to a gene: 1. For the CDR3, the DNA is TGCAGCGGGGGACAGGACTATGGCTACACCTTC. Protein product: CSGGQDYGYTF.

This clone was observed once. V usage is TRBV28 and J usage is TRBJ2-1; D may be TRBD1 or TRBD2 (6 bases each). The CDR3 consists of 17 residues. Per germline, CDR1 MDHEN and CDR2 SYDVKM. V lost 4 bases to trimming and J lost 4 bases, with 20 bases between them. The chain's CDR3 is CASSYLLGGRSYNEQFF. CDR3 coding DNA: TGTGCCAGCAGTTATTTACTAGGGGGGAGAAGTTACAATGAGCAGTTCTTC.

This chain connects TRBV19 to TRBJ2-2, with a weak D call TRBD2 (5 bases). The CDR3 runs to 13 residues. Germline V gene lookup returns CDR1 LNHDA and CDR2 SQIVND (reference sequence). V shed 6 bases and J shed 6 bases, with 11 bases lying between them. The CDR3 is CASSHVGAGELFF. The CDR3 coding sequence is TGTGCCAGTAGCCACGTGGGAGCCGGGGAGCTGTTTTTT.

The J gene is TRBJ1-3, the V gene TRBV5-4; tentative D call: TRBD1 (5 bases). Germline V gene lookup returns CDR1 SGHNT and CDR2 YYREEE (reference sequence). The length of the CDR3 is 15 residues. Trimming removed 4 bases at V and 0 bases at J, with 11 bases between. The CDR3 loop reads CASSRKTDSGNTIYF. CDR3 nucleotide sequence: TGTGCCAGCAGCCGCAAGACAGACTCTGGAAACACCATATATTTT.

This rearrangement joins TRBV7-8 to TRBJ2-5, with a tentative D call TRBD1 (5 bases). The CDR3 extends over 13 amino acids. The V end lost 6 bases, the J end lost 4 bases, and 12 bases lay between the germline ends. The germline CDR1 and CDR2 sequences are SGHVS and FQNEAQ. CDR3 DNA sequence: TGTGCCAGCAGTGCCAGGGTGGGAGAGACCCAGTACTTC. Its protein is CASSARVGETQYF. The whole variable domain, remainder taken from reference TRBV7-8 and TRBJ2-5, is GAGVSQSPRYKVAKRGQDVALRCDPISGHVSLFWYQQALGQGPEFLTYFQNEAQLDKSGLPSDRFFAERPEGSVSTLKIQRTQQEDSAVYLCASSARVGETQYFGPGTRLLVL.

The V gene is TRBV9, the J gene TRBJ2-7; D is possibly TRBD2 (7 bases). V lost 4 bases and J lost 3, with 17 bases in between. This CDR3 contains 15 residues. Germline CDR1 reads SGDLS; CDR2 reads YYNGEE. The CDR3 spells CASSREGGAFYEQYF. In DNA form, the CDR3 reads TGTGCCAGCAGCCGCGAGGGGGGGGCCTTCTACGAGCAGTACTTC.

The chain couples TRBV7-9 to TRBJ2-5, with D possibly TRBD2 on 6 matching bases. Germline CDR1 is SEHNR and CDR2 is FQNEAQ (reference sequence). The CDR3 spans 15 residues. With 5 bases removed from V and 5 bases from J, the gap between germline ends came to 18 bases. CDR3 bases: TGTGCCAGCAGCAATTACCGGGGAGGATGGGAGACCCAGTACTTC. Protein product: CASSNYRGGWETQYF.

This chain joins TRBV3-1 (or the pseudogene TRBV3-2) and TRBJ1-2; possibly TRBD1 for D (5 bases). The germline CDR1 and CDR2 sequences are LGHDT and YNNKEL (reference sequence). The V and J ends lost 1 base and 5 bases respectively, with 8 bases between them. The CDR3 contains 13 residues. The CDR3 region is CASSQGGKYGYTF. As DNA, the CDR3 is TGTGCCAGCAGCCAAGGGGGCAAGTATGGCTACACCTTC.